The 18 T cell receptor beta chains below all came from one sample that was sequenced in a study of shared clonotypes between healthy human individuals. Sequencing was performed with immunoSEQ multiplex PCR; in TCRdb, only in-frame clones are kept and a portion is missing. This table has about 2.5 million clones, around 92% appearing once. The sample consisted of naive CD4+ T cells from PBMCs. Noted subset: CD45RA+ positively selected. These receptor sequences come from a man aged 18 to 30 in good health. Some clones in this sample may be carry-over from other donors' samples.

The rearrangement links TRBV27 to TRBJ1-2, with 9 bases matching TRBD1. Germline CDR1 MNHEY, CDR2 SMNVEV (reference sequence). Unmatched junction bases numbered 21, after V lost 4 bases and J lost 6 bases. CDR3 length: 19 amino acids. This chain's CDR3 is CASSSLSIPTGGDSNGYTF. CDR3 nucleotides: TGTGCCAGCAGTTCCCTATCGATTCCTACAGGGGGCGATTCCAATGGCTACACCTTC.

The V gene is TRBV7-6, the J gene TRBJ1-1; D ambiguous. V was pared by 0 bases and J by 0 bases, with 8 bases between. Germline V CDR1 and CDR2: SGHVS, FNYEAQ. CDR3 size: 15 residues. The CDR3 nucleotides read TGTGCCAGCAGCTTAGCGGAGGGCATGAACACTGAAGCTTTCTTT. Translation gives CASSLAEGMNTEAFF.

The chain employs TRBV6-6 and TRBJ1-1, with D uncertain. The germline V gene has CDR1 MNHNY and CDR2 SVGAGI (reference sequence). CDR3 length: 13 amino acids. Trimming removed 5 bases at V and 1 base at J, with 8 bases between. DNA for the CDR3: TGTGCCAGCAGTAGTAACAGGAACACTGAAGCTTTCTTT. The encoded protein is CASSSNRNTEAFF.

V and J are TRBV4-2 and TRBJ1-2, with a weak D call TRBD1 (5 bases). This CDR3 has 13 amino acids. Looked up from germline, CDR1 is LGHNA and CDR2 is YNFKEQ. Trimming left V 0 bases short and J 8 bases short, with 10 bases between. The CDR3 spells CASSQDRWGGYTF. In DNA, the CDR3 is TGTGCCAGCAGCCAAGATAGGTGGGGGGGCTACACCTTC.

The V and J genes are TRBV6-5 and TRBJ1-2, with a tentative D call TRBD1 (6 bases). Germline V gene lookup returns CDR1 MNHEY and CDR2 SVGAGI. The germline V and J ends were trimmed by 5 bases and 4 bases, with 8 bases remaining between them. The CDR3 has 12 amino acids. In DNA, the CDR3 is TGTGCCAGCAGTACAGGGCTCTATGGCTACACCTTC. Encoded protein: CASSTGLYGYTF.

V usage is TRBV7-9 and J usage is TRBJ2-2; D remains unclear. Per the germline V gene, CDR1 is SEHNR and CDR2 is FQNEAQ (reference sequence). CDR3 length equals 14 residues. The V gene lost 3 bases and the J gene lost 10 bases, with 15 bases spanning the gap. CDR3 residues: CASSFGDWAEELFF. The CDR3 DNA reads as TGTGCCAGCAGCTTCGGAGACTGGGCGGAGGAGCTGTTTTTT.

The chain links TRBV2 to TRBJ2-1; 7 nucleotides align to TRBD2. This CDR3 comprises 12 residues. J lost 4 bases, V lost 8 bases, and 2 bases had no gene match. Germline V gene lookup returns CDR1 SNHLY and CDR2 FYNNEI. CDR3: CASGLVYNEQFF. The CDR3 DNA sequence: TGTGCCAGCGGACTAGTTTACAATGAGCAGTTCTTC.

The V gene is TRBV5-4, the J gene TRBJ2-6; 12 nucleotides agree with TRBD2. CDR1 and CDR2 from the germline V gene are SGHNT and YYREEE (reference sequence). The junction had 9 bases not matched to a gene; V was cut back by 3 bases and J by 2 bases. CDR3 length: 19 amino acids. The CDR3 is CASSSPTSGRKAGANVLTF. In DNA, the CDR3 is TGTGCCAGCAGCTCGCCGACTAGCGGGAGAAAGGCTGGGGCCAACGTCCTGACTTTC.

This sequence joins TRBV5-4 and TRBJ2-2, with 7 bases aligning to TRBD1. Losses at the gene ends were 3 bases for V and 2 bases for J; bases not matched to a gene: 4. The CDR3 contains 15 residues. The germline CDR1 and CDR2 sequences are SGHNT and YYREEE (reference sequence). CDR3 DNA: TGTGCCAGCAGCTCTGGACAGGTTAACACCGGGGAGCTGTTTTTT. Its translation: CASSSGQVNTGELFF.

The gene calls are TRBV5-1 and TRBJ2-7; 10 bases are a match to TRBD2. The V gene end was trimmed by 3 bases and the J gene end by 3 bases; junction bases not matched to a gene: 6. The CDR3 runs 15 residues. Germline V gene data show CDR1 as SGHRS and CDR2 as YFSETQ. The CDR3 is CASSSDGTSVYEQYF. The CDR3 coding sequence is TGCGCCAGCAGCTCTGACGGGACTAGCGTCTACGAGCAGTACTTC.

The chain combines TRBV7-2 with TRBJ1-4, with 8 bases aligning to TRBD1. Germline CDR1 and CDR2: SGHTA and FQGNSA. With 4 bases clipped from V and 3 bases from J, the junction kept 4 bases outside the gene matches. This CDR3 has 15 residues. This CDR3 is CASSSRQGSNEKLFF. CDR3 sequence (DNA): TGTGCCAGCAGCTCAAGACAGGGGTCTAATGAAAAACTGTTTTTT.

V gene TRBV7-2 combines with J gene TRBJ2-7, with TRBD2 matching over 10 bases. J lost 3 bases, V lost 5 bases, and 10 bases had no gene match. The CDR3 contains 16 residues. Germline values: CDR1 SGHTA, CDR2 FQGNSA. CDR3 sequence reads: CASSPSTSGVGYEQYF. CDR3 nucleotides: TGTGCCAGCAGCCCGTCCACTAGCGGGGTGGGCTACGAGCAGTACTTC. Full variable domain (missing parts from reference TRBV7-2 and TRBJ2-7): GAGVSQSPSNKVTEKGKDVELRCDPISGHTALYWYRQSLGQGLEFLIYFQGNSAPDKSGLPSDRFSAERTGGSVSTLTIQRTQQEDSAVYLCASSPSTSGVGYEQYFGPGTRLTVT.

The V gene is TRBV2, the J gene TRBJ1-1; 7 bases agree with TRBD1. The CDR3 runs to 14 residues. V was pared by 4 bases and J by 5 bases, with 7 bases of the junction left unmatched. CDR1 SNHLY and CDR2 FYNNEI come from the germline V gene. The CDR3 here is CASSVTGVGTEAFF. The CDR3 nucleotides are TGTGCCAGCAGTGTAACAGGGGTGGGAACTGAAGCTTTCTTT.

In this sample, this clone turned up once. The gene calls are TRBV7-9 and TRBJ1-3; D not certain. V shed 4 bases and J shed 3 bases, with 16 bases lying between them. Per germline, CDR1 SEHNR and CDR2 FQNEAQ (reference sequence). This CDR3 comprises 16 residues. In nucleotides, the CDR3 is TGTGCCAGCAGCTCCCCAAAGCTCGGCCGTGGAAACACCATATATTTT. Protein product: CASSSPKLGRGNTIYF.

The chain uses TRBV10-3 and TRBJ2-1; D not certain. The CDR3 extends over 14 amino acids. V was trimmed by 0 bases and J by 4 bases, leaving 7 bases between them. CDR1 and CDR2 (germline): ENHRY, SYGVKD. CDR3 amino acids: CAISESETYNEQFF. CDR3 sequence (DNA): TGTGCCATCAGTGAGTCTGAGACTTACAATGAGCAGTTCTTC.

The chain combines TRBV11-2 with TRBJ2-1; unclear D gene. Germline assignment: CDR1 SGHAT and CDR2 FQNNGV. CDR3 size: 14 residues. V shed 3 bases and J shed 6 bases, with 12 bases lying between them. The CDR3 DNA is TGTGCCAGCAGCTTCCGCCGGCGGCTCAATGAGCAGTTCTTC. Protein: CASSFRRRLNEQFF.

This clone has only a few counts. The rearrangement joins TRBV4-1 to TRBJ1-2; 8 nucleotides line up with TRBD1. Germline trimming cut 5 bases from V and 2 bases from J; bases unmatched to any gene: 7. Germline CDR1 MGHRA, CDR2 YSYEKL. The CDR3 runs to 15 residues. The CDR3 spells CASSFRDRSNYGYTF. CDR3 nucleotides: TGCGCCAGCAGCTTTAGGGACAGGTCAAACTATGGCTACACCTTC.

Only one count was recorded for this clone. The chain carries TRBV25-1 and TRBJ2-1, with a possible D match to TRBD2 (5 bases). The CDR3 has 17 amino acids. V lost 1 base to trimming and J lost 0 bases, with 13 bases between them. Per the germline V gene, CDR1 is MGHDK and CDR2 is SYGVNS. CDR3 sequence: CASSESAGRSSYNEQFF. The CDR3 nucleotides are TGTGCCAGCAGTGAATCGGCGGGCAGGAGCTCCTACAATGAGCAGTTCTTC.